A single sample gave rise to the 17 T cell receptor beta chains below, sequenced in a study of T cells in localized non-small cell lung cancer. Assay: immunoSEQ multiplex PCR; the TCRdb copy retains only in-frame clones and omits some. The sample has about 35,000 clones, 85% to 95% seen once. Sequenced material: peripheral blood mononuclear cells, taken before any cancer treatment. The receptors were sampled from a female donor at least 60 years old with stage II lung adenocarcinoma.

For the CDR3, the DNA is TGCGCCAGCAGACTGCCGGGGACGGATGGCTACACCTTC. As protein: CASRLPGTDGYTF. This sequence joins TRBV5-1 and TRBJ1-2; the D gene is possibly TRBD1 (5 bases). The V end lost 5 bases, the J end lost 6 bases, and 14 bases lay between the germline ends. The germline gives CDR1 SGHRS, CDR2 YFSETQ. The CDR3 is 13 residues long. Complete variable domain (other parts from reference TRBV5-1 and TRBJ1-2): KAGVTQTPRYLIKTRGQQVTLSCSPISGHRSVSWYQQTPGQGLQFLFEYFSETQRNKGNFPGRFSGRQFSNSRSEMNVSTLELGDSALYLCASRLPGTDGYTFGSGTRLTVV.

The sample holds one count of this clone. V usage is TRBV6-6 and J usage is TRBJ1-5, with D perhaps matching TRBD1 (5 bases). Trimming took off 6 bases at V and 2 bases at J, with 17 bases between the two ends. Germline loops: CDR1 MNHNY, CDR2 SVGAGI (reference sequence). This CDR3 comprises 16 residues. The CDR3 loop reads CASRARQGAGNQPQHF. The CDR3, as DNA: TGTGCCAGCAGGGCCCGGCAGGGTGCGGGCAATCAGCCCCAGCATTTT.

The chain couples TRBV20-1 to TRBJ2-7; D is ambiguous. Germline V gene lookup returns CDR1 DFQATT and CDR2 SNEGSKA (reference sequence). V dropped 6 bases and J dropped 6 bases, with 12 bases sitting between them. The CDR3 contains 11 residues. The DNA of the CDR3 is TGCAGTGCATCACCTACTCTCGAGCAGTACTTC. Translation: CSASPTLEQYF.

CDR3 sequence (DNA): TGTGCCGGACAGGGGTGGCGTAACACCGGGGAGCTGTTTTTT. Encoded protein: CAGQGWRNTGELFF. This chain joins TRBV6-1 and TRBJ2-2, with TRBD1 identical over 9 bases. The CDR3 spans 14 residues. From germline, CDR1 is MNHNS and CDR2 SASEGT. After removal of 11 bases from V and 2 bases from J, the junction contained 6 bases not matched to a gene.

Comments on this clone: A junction end diverges from the germline sequence, so it may reflect a read error. V and J are TRBV18 and TRBJ2-2, with 7 positions matching TRBD1. The CDR3 contains 16 residues. The germline CDR1 and CDR2 sequences are KGHSH and LQKENI. The CDR3 DNA is TGTGCCAGCTCACCAATTGACAGGGCGAACACCGGGGAGCTGTCTTTT. Amino acid sequence: CASSPIDRANTGELSF.

J is TRBJ2-3 and V is TRBV5-1; TRBD2 matches at 7 bases. Germline V gene data show CDR1 as SGHRS and CDR2 as YFSETQ. V trimming: 0 bases; J trimming: 8 bases; junction bases outside the gene matches: 9. CDR3 length: 15 amino acids. The CDR3 region has the DNA TGCGCCAGCAGCTTGGATGACGGGAGGACGGGTACGCAGTATTTT. Translated, it gives CASSLDDGRTGTQYF.

The chain carries TRBV6-6 and TRBJ1-5; D is unclear. Germline V lookup: CDR1 MNHNY, CDR2 SVGAGI (reference sequence). The CDR3 is made up of 12 amino acids. The ends were cut back, 6 bases at V and 5 bases at J, with 8 bases in the middle. CDR3: CASRQLYQPQHF. DNA of the CDR3: TGTGCCAGCAGACAGTTATATCAGCCCCAGCATTTT.

This chain connects TRBV29-1 to TRBJ2-5; 9 bases are a match to TRBD2. Per the germline V gene, CDR1 is SQVTM and CDR2 is ANQGSEA. Losses at the gene ends were 2 bases for V and 2 bases for J; bases not matched to a gene: 6. This CDR3 has 15 residues. This CDR3 reads CSVERLAGGQETQYF. In DNA form, the CDR3 reads TGCAGCGTTGAAAGGCTGGCGGGAGGGCAAGAGACCCAGTACTTC.

V gene TRBV9 combines with J gene TRBJ2-6; tentative D call: TRBD1 (5 bases). V shed 0 bases and J shed 1 base, with 14 bases lying between them. Germline CDR1 and CDR2: SGDLS and YYNGEE. The CDR3 covers 18 residues. CDR3 sequence (DNA): TGTGCCAGCAGCGTAGAGCCGGCAGGGTCATCTGGGGCCAACGTCCTGACTTTC. It yields the protein CASSVEPAGSSGANVLTF.

This chain uses TRBV5-1 with TRBJ2-1; 11 bases agree with TRBD2. The CDR3 consists of 15 residues. V lost 1 base, J lost 6 bases, and 3 bases stayed unmatched. The V gene's germline CDR1 is SGHRS and CDR2 YFSETQ. In DNA form, the CDR3 reads TGCGCCAGCAGCTTGCAGGGGACTAGCGGCAATGAGCAGTTCTTC. It specifies CASSLQGTSGNEQFF.

The gene calls are TRBV7-2 and TRBJ2-3; no definite D call. CDR1 is SGHTA, CDR2 FQGNSA, per germline. The CDR3 has 15 residues. V lost 1 base and J 0 bases, leaving 8 bases between the germline ends. In nucleotides, the CDR3 is TGTGCCAGCAGCTTAGGCCAGACTAGCACAGATACGCAGTATTTT. This translates into CASSLGQTSTDTQYF.

CDR3 region: CASRVQGADGYTF. In DNA form, the CDR3 reads TGTGCCAGCAGAGTGCAGGGTGCCGATGGCTACACCTTC. The V call is TRBV28, the J call TRBJ1-2; perhaps TRBD1 as D (5 bases). The ends were cut back, 6 bases at V and 6 bases at J, with 14 bases in the middle. Germline V gene lookup returns CDR1 MDHEN and CDR2 SYDVKM. CDR3 length: 13 residues.

The genes are TRBV27 and TRBJ2-2; tentative D call: TRBD1 (5 bases). There are 15 residues in the CDR3. The V gene lost 2 bases and the J gene lost 2 bases, with 9 bases spanning the gap. The germline CDR1 and CDR2 sequences are MNHEY and SMNVEV (reference sequence). The CDR3 loop reads CASSLDRINTGELFF. CDR3 DNA sequence: TGTGCCAGCAGTTTAGACAGAATTAACACCGGGGAGCTGTTTTTT.

The gene calls are TRBV11-3 and TRBJ1-1; D not certain. Trimming pared 3 bases from V and 1 base from J, leaving 6 bases between. Germline CDR1 reads SGHNT; CDR2 reads YENEEA. This CDR3 is built from 13 residues. The CDR3 region is CASSFQENTEAFF. CDR3 nucleotides: TGTGCCAGCAGCTTCCAGGAGAACACTGAAGCTTTCTTT.

This chain uses TRBV30 with TRBJ2-2; possibly TRBD1 or TRBD2 for D (5 bases each). Germline CDR1 and CDR2: GTSNPN and SVGIG (reference sequence). The V and J ends lost 1 base and 7 bases respectively, with 10 bases between them. The CDR3 has 13 residues. The CDR3 loop is CAWSDVGVGELFF. CDR3 DNA: TGTGCCTGGAGTGACGTGGGGGTCGGGGAGCTGTTTTTT.

The rearrangement links TRBV18 to TRBJ2-4, with unresolved D. V shed 3 bases and J shed 0 bases, with 9 bases lying between them. The CDR3 consists of 15 residues. Germline V gene lookup returns CDR1 KGHSH and CDR2 LQKENI. The CDR3 here is CASSPTPLAKNIQYF. CDR3 nucleotides: TGTGCCAGCTCACCGACCCCCCTAGCCAAAAACATTCAGTACTTC.

CDR3 bases: TGTGCCAGCAGCTCGCGGGCCAATCAGCCCCAGCATTTT. Residues: CASSSRANQPQHF. The chain recombines TRBV7-2 with TRBJ1-5; D ambiguous. The CDR3 has 13 amino acids. Germline values: CDR1 SGHTA, CDR2 FQGNSA. Trimming took 4 bases from V and 3 from J, leaving 7 bases between them.